Listed below are T cell receptor beta chains from one sample, sequenced in a study of preoperative IRX-2 immunotherapy in early breast cancer. Produced via immunoSEQ multiplex PCR; TCRdb's table is partial and in-frame only. The sample lists under 20,000 clones; about 85% were seen once. The source material was lymph node tissue, sampled after IRX-2 immunotherapy. The receptors derive from a human donor with breast cancer. CDR3s leave out the opening cysteine and the closing phenylalanine or tryptophan. Each record gives: CDR3 length, V gene, J gene, CDR3 protein.

10	TRBV28	TRBJ1-2	ASSSRTVGYT
12	TRBV19	TRBJ2-7	ASRQLAGSYEQY
12	TRBV18	TRBJ1-5	ASSPSQGNQPQH
12	TRBV7-4	TRBJ1-1	ASSQGRVGTEAF
11	TRBV30	TRBJ1-3	ARNGDSGNTIY
13	TRBV5-1	TRBJ2-1	ASSPLTKSDNEQF
10	TRBV28	TRBJ2-1	ASSLRNNEQF
11	TRBV29-1	TRBJ1-1	SVDSAMNTEAF
14	TRBV6-8	TRBJ2-7	ASSPTGRGGAYEQY
13	TRBV7-5	TRBJ2-5	ASSLEVLAGETQY
13	TRBV25-1	TRBJ1-1	ASSERGVGGTEAF
14	TRBV16	TRBJ1-3	ASSQITEYSGNTIY
14	TRBV12-5	TRBJ1-2	ASGLAQGAHSYGYT
10	TRBV6-8	TRBJ2-7	ASSPLSYEQY
13	TRBV6-7	TRBJ2-1	ASRRRGTVRNEQF
12	TRBV15	TRBJ1-4	ATHPGPGFEKLF
10	TRBV10-2	TRBJ1-2	ASKFPSSVYT
14	TRBV6-8	TRBJ2-1	ASSYRQGTAYNEQF
14	TRBV11-3	TRBJ1-1	ASSSLSGGMNTEAF
14	TRBV10-2	TRBJ2-7	ASSESGRLRHYEQY
13	TRBV19	TRBJ1-5	ASSISGFEDQPQH
13	TRBV9	TRBJ1-6	ASSVDDSVSSPLH
10	TRBV6-8	TRBJ1-2	ASGLSNYGYT
13	TRBV14	TRBJ2-5	ASSQDSTSRETQY
11	TRBV30	TRBJ1-1	AWRRGPLLEAF
15	TRBV5-1	TRBJ2-5	ASSLEPAGGLRETQY
11	TRBV23-1	TRBJ2-7	ASSSKSRDEQY
15	TRBV6-8	TRBJ2-2	ASSYIGGAPNTGELF
15	TRBV19	TRBJ2-6	ASSEQGARHGANVLT
15	TRBV11-3	TRBJ2-7	ASSLPFAATGVTEQY
13	TRBV19	TRBJ1-4	ASSIVTGTNEKLF
11	TRBV29-1	TRBJ2-7	SVKRDRDSEQY
12	TRBV5-1	TRBJ2-2	ASSLKSNTGELF
12	TRBV6-8	TRBJ2-7	ASSSRAPSYEQY
14	TRBV11-3	TRBJ1-2	ASSPRQGAHSYGYT
13	TRBV18	TRBJ1-1	ASSGARAGDTEAF
11	TRBV6-8	TRBJ2-7	ASSYSSSGPWY
14	TRBV19	TRBJ2-2	ASSIFQQRNTGELF
13	TRBV18	TRBJ2-1	ASSPRTLESNEQF
12	TRBV28	TRBJ2-7	ASRSGLASYEQY
16	TRBV1	TRBJ2-1	TSIPTRLAGVPSNEQF
14	TRBV19	TRBJ2-6	ASSSDREAGANVLT
13	TRBV18	TRBJ1-5	ASSRSGQANQPQH
14	TRBV23-1	TRBJ1-1	ASSQGVAGMGTEAF
13	TRBV5-1	TRBJ2-1	ASTVGLSVYNEQF